The rows below give T cell receptor beta chains drawn from one sample of a study of molecular identifiers for immune sequencing clone quantification. TCRdb reprocessed the PCR reads via MiXCR and lists one record per CDR3 protein. The table includes a few hundred thousand distinct CDR3 sequences, 24% detected once. Material for sequencing was naive CD8+ T cells from blood, with Jurkat cell RNA spiked in. The receptor set was obtained from a human donor in good health. Some libraries in this study had Jurkat cell RNA spiked in. CDR3s include the opening cysteine and the closing phenylalanine or tryptophan. Each record gives: D gene, J gene, V gene, clone size, CDR3 DNA, CDR3 protein. D genes are given only for firm matches. The size field is filled for only some rows; it gives once, few, many or a size class.

. TRBJ2-7 TRBV7-9 few TGTGCCAGCTCACAGCAGCAGACACAAAGTTACGAGCAGTACTTC CASSQQQTQSYEQYF
TRBD1 TRBJ2-5 TRBV5-5 . TGTGCCAGCAGCTTTAACGTAATGGACAGGGGTTTAGAGACCCAGTACTTC CASSFNVMDRGLETQYF
TRBD2 TRBJ2-7 TRBV7-9 . TGTGCCAGCAGGCCTCACGGGGGGGCCTCCTACGAGCAGTACTTC CASRPHGGASYEQYF
. TRBJ2-1 TRBV6-2/TRBV6-3 . TGTGCCAGCAGTTCTACTGCTTTCAGATCCTACAATGAGCAGTTCTTC CASSSTAFRSYNEQFF
. TRBJ2-7 TRBV5-1 . TGCGCCCGCAGCTTGGATACCGGCCGCTCCTACGAGCAATACTTC CARSLDTGRSYEQYF
. TRBJ2-3 TRBV21-1 . TGTGCCAGCAGCCGGTCTCGGGGTGGCGAGACAGATACGCAGTATTTT CASSRSRGGETDTQYF
TRBD2 TRBJ2-7 TRBV27 . TGTGCCAGCAAAGCGGGGTCCCCCGAGCAGTACTTC CASKAGSPEQYF
. TRBJ1-5 TRBV20-1 many TGCAGTGCTAGGGGGACCGACAATCAGCCCCAGCATTTT CSARGTDNQPQHF
. TRBJ2-5 TRBV7-2 many TGTGCCAGCAGCCTTTATCGCCAAGAGACCCAGTACTTC CASSLYRQETQYF
. TRBJ1-1 TRBV30 many TGTGCCTGGAGCATACATGAGGGTTTCAATACTGAAGCTTTCTTT CAWSIHEGFNTEAFF
TRBD1 TRBJ1-1 TRBV19 few TGTGCCAGTAGTATTTCCGGGACAGGTACTTTTCACACTGAAGCTTTCTTT CASSISGTGTFHTEAFF
. TRBJ2-2 TRBV4-1 many TGCGCCAGCGAGTTGGACAGAAACACCGGGGAGCTGTTTTTT CASELDRNTGELFF
TRBD2 TRBJ2-7 TRBV28 many TGTGCCAGCAGTCCCGGGACTAGATTATACGAGCAGTACTTC CASSPGTRLYEQYF
TRBD1 TRBJ2-2 TRBV9 many TGTGCCAGCAGCGCTCCGGGACAGGTCCCCGGGGAGCTGTTTTTT CASSAPGQVPGELFF
TRBD1 TRBJ2-7 TRBV2 few TGTGCCAGCAGTGAAGGGACAGGGCTGGGTGAGCAGTACTTC CASSEGTGLGEQYF
. TRBJ1-1 TRBV27 few TGTGCCAGCAGTTTACTCTCGGACACCAGAAGAGAGAATGAAGCTTTCTTT CASSLLSDTRRENEAFF
TRBD1 TRBJ2-5 TRBV13 many TGTGCCAGCAGCATATGGGACAGCGAAGAGACCCAGTACTTC CASSIWDSEETQYF